The rows below give T cell receptor beta chains drawn from one sample of a study of cytomegalovirus exposure and HLA in healthy donors. The method was immunoSEQ multiplex PCR; TCRdb's version includes in-frame clones alone and lacks a portion of them. Its listing shows about 200,000 clones. Sequenced input: PBMCs. Every receptor here comes from a boy between 10 and 17 years old in good health and CMV-seronegative. Both conserved end residues are part of each CDR3. The order of the fields is J gene, V gene, D gene, CDR3 DNA, CDR3 protein. D genes are given only for firm matches.

j_gene: TRBJ2-3; v_gene: TRBV4-3; d_gene: TRBD2; CDR3nt: TGCGCCAGCAGCCAAGATGTGACTAGCGGGGGGCAACCAGGAGATACGCAGTATTTT; CDR3aa: CASSQDVTSGGQPGDTQYF
j_gene: TRBJ2-1; v_gene: TRBV5-1; d_gene: -; CDR3nt: TGCGCCAGCAGCTCGCCGGACAGAGAATACAATGAGCAGTTCTTC; CDR3aa: CASSSPDREYNEQFF
j_gene: TRBJ1-1; v_gene: TRBV6-5; d_gene: TRBD1; CDR3nt: TGTGCCAGCAGTTACGGGGACAGGGCCATTGAAGCTTTCTTT; CDR3aa: CASSYGDRAIEAFF
j_gene: TRBJ2-1; v_gene: TRBV5-1; d_gene: -; CDR3nt: TGCGCCAGCAGCTTGTTTCAGGGGAATGAGCAGTTCTTC; CDR3aa: CASSLFQGNEQFF
j_gene: TRBJ1-5; v_gene: TRBV6-4; d_gene: TRBD1; CDR3nt: TGTGCCAGCAGTGACTCCAGGGGGGACCAGCCCCAGCATTTT; CDR3aa: CASSDSRGDQPQHF
j_gene: TRBJ1-2; v_gene: TRBV18; d_gene: -; CDR3nt: TGTGCCAGCTCACCATCGCGGGGGGACTATGGCTACACCTTC; CDR3aa: CASSPSRGDYGYTF
j_gene: TRBJ1-5; v_gene: TRBV19; d_gene: -; CDR3nt: TGTGCCAGTAGCCTATCGGGAGGGAATCAGCCCCAGCATTTT; CDR3aa: CASSLSGGNQPQHF
j_gene: TRBJ1-1; v_gene: TRBV4-3; d_gene: -; CDR3nt: TGCGCCAGCAGCCAGGGACACAAGAGGAACACTGAAGCTTTCTTT; CDR3aa: CASSQGHKRNTEAFF
j_gene: TRBJ1-2; v_gene: TRBV5-1; d_gene: TRBD1; CDR3nt: TGCGCCAGCAGCTCCGGACAGGGAGGCTATGGCTACACCTTC; CDR3aa: CASSSGQGGYGYTF
j_gene: TRBJ2-5; v_gene: TRBV20-1; d_gene: -; CDR3nt: TGCAGTGCTAGACCCGGTGGGACCCAGTACTTC; CDR3aa: CSARPGGTQYF
j_gene: TRBJ1-2; v_gene: TRBV10-2; d_gene: -; CDR3nt: TGCGCCACCGGGGGGGTCTATGGCTACACCTTC; CDR3aa: CATGGVYGYTF
j_gene: TRBJ2-2; v_gene: TRBV4-1; d_gene: TRBD1; CDR3nt: TGCGCCAGCAGCCAACCGGGACAGAAGAACACCGGGGAGCTGTTTTTT; CDR3aa: CASSQPGQKNTGELFF
j_gene: TRBJ1-1; v_gene: TRBV19; d_gene: -; CDR3nt: TGTGCCAGTAGTGCCCCCCCGCAAAGCATGAACACTGAAGCTTTCTTT; CDR3aa: CASSAPPQSMNTEAFF
j_gene: TRBJ1-5; v_gene: TRBV2; d_gene: TRBD1; CDR3nt: TGTGCCAGCAGAGACCCCGGGACAGAATATAGCAATCAGCCCCAGCATTTT; CDR3aa: CASRDPGTEYSNQPQHF
j_gene: TRBJ2-2; v_gene: TRBV7-8; d_gene: -; CDR3nt: TGTGCCAGCAAGTACGGGACACCGAACACCGGGGAGCTGTTTTTT; CDR3aa: CASKYGTPNTGELFF
j_gene: TRBJ2-1; v_gene: TRBV9; d_gene: TRBD2; CDR3nt: TGTGCCAGCAGTTGGAGCGGGGGGGGTGAGCAGTTCTTC; CDR3aa: CASSWSGGGEQFF
j_gene: TRBJ1-1; v_gene: TRBV6-5; d_gene: -; CDR3nt: TGTGCCACCCACAGGCAGAACACTGAAGCTTTCTTT; CDR3aa: CATHRQNTEAFF
j_gene: TRBJ1-1; v_gene: TRBV9; d_gene: -; CDR3nt: TGTGCCAGCAGCGCTGGGGATGGGCGGGGGGCGAACACTGAAGCTTTCTTT; CDR3aa: CASSAGDGRGANTEAFF
j_gene: TRBJ1-5; v_gene: TRBV2; d_gene: TRBD1; CDR3nt: TGTGCCAGCAGGAACCGACAGGGTCCGGATCAGCCCCAGCATTTT; CDR3aa: CASRNRQGPDQPQHF
j_gene: TRBJ2-2; v_gene: TRBV9; d_gene: TRBD2; CDR3nt: TGTGCCAGCAGCGACACCCAAGGGAGCGGGGGGGCCACCGGGGAGCTGTTTTTT; CDR3aa: CASSDTQGSGGATGELFF
j_gene: TRBJ2-1; v_gene: TRBV6-5; d_gene: -; CDR3nt: TGTGCCAGCAGTTGGGTGGGGGGTTCGGTACGCAATGAGCAGTTCTTC; CDR3aa: CASSWVGGSVRNEQFF
j_gene: TRBJ1-1; v_gene: TRBV7-9; d_gene: -; CDR3nt: TGTGCCAGCAGCTCTAATCAGGGGCTGGACACTGAAGCTTTCTTT; CDR3aa: CASSSNQGLDTEAFF
j_gene: TRBJ1-2; v_gene: TRBV28; d_gene: TRBD1; CDR3nt: TGTGCCAGCAGGGCACAGGGGGCCTACCGCGGCTACACCTTC; CDR3aa: CASRAQGAYRGYTF
j_gene: TRBJ1-1; v_gene: TRBV30; d_gene: TRBD1; CDR3nt: TGTGCCTGGAGGACAGGGTTTATCACTGAAGCTTTCTTT; CDR3aa: CAWRTGFITEAFF
j_gene: TRBJ1-4; v_gene: TRBV28; d_gene: -; CDR3nt: TGTGCCAGCAGGGAGCAGGGGAGGGAGGGGGAAAAACTGTTTTTT; CDR3aa: CASREQGREGEKLFF
j_gene: TRBJ2-3; v_gene: TRBV11-1; d_gene: TRBD2; CDR3nt: TGTGCCAGCAGCCCAGGGACTAGCGGGGGCACAGATACGCAGTATTTT; CDR3aa: CASSPGTSGGTDTQYF
j_gene: TRBJ2-3; v_gene: TRBV27; d_gene: -; CDR3nt: TGTGCCAGCAGTTACGGGACTTTCACAGATACGCAGTATTTT; CDR3aa: CASSYGTFTDTQYF
j_gene: TRBJ2-2; v_gene: TRBV7-8; d_gene: TRBD2; CDR3nt: TGTGCCAGCAGCTTTCGCGGCGGGGGGGCCGCCGGGGAGCTGTTTTTT; CDR3aa: CASSFRGGGAAGELFF
j_gene: TRBJ1-1; v_gene: TRBV25-1; d_gene: -; CDR3nt: TGTGCCAGCAGTGAATTCGGGCGGGGAGTCTTT; CDR3aa: CASSEFGRGVF
j_gene: TRBJ2-3; v_gene: TRBV18; d_gene: -; CDR3nt: TGTGCCAGCTCACCACCGTTACTCGGGGGGCTTGGCACAGATACGCAGTATTTT; CDR3aa: CASSPPLLGGLGTDTQYF
j_gene: TRBJ2-3; v_gene: TRBV13; d_gene: TRBD2; CDR3nt: TGTGCCAGCAGCTGGGGGAGCGGGGGGCAGGGAGATACGCAGTATTTT; CDR3aa: CASSWGSGGQGDTQYF
j_gene: TRBJ2-7; v_gene: TRBV27; d_gene: -; CDR3nt: TGTGCCAGCAGTTTTGCAGGGGTCGAGCAGTACTTC; CDR3aa: CASSFAGVEQYF